The T cell receptor (beta chain) described here comes from a study of identical twins. Overall study findings and caveats: Sequences that were beta out-of-frame showed weaker excess twin sharing. Fewer insertions were carried by abundant cord blood beta clonotypes, but none was seen in memory repertoires.

Germline CDR1 reads MGHRA; CDR2 reads YSYEKL. The CDR3 sequence is 15 residues long. Trimming cost V 2 bases and J 4 bases, with 12 bases left between them. TCRdb re-called the 5' RACE reads with MiXCR, one entry per CDR3 protein. The table records approximately 300,000 distinct CDR3 sequences, 9.5% of them present only once. A remark on this clonotype: Its specificity is unknown.

The data were also submitted as part of a second study, on yellow fever vaccine responses in identical twins. According to that study: Reports say the vaccine T cell response in twins looked partly convergent and partly personalized.

What was sequenced was CD8+ T cells sorted from blood. This receptor was obtained from a woman between 18 and 29 years old in good health. The chain couples TRBV4-1 to TRBJ1-5; D is undetermined. The CDR3 sequence: CASSQRASGNQPQHF. DNA for the CDR3: TGCGCCAGCAGCCAAAGGGCCTCGGGGAATCAGCCCCAGCATTTT.